These 31 T cell receptor beta chains were sequenced from one sample in a study of cytomegalovirus exposure and HLA in healthy donors listed by TCRdb under 2017. Preparation of the library involved the immunoSEQ multiplex PCR assay. For the multiplex PCR, a mixture combining 60 forward primers for TCR Vbeta segments and 13 reverse primers for TCR Jbeta segments was used. TCRdb holds this immuneACCESS table with in-frame rearrangements only. Some clones are missing; in checked studies, unresolved V genes explain under half, and the rest has no known cause. The sample profile shows about 150,000 clones; about 82% of them were found once. The ten largest clones take up around 3.2% of the sample. The sequenced sample consisted of PBMCs. Receptor source: a male donor in good health and CMV-seronegative.

As to this clone: Within the sample, other DNA sequences also encode this same CDR3. The rearrangement links TRBV7-2 to TRBJ2-1; 10 bases map to TRBD2. Germline CDR1 SGHTA, CDR2 FQGNSA. The CDR3 runs 15 residues. The V and J ends lost 3 bases and 2 bases, in that order; junction bases with no gene match: 1. Here the CDR3 reads CASSLSGGAYNEQFF. As DNA, the CDR3 is TGTGCCAGCAGCTTGAGCGGGGGGGCCTACAATGAGCAGTTCTTC.

V and J are TRBV7-2 and TRBJ1-1; 9 bases line up with TRBD1. Per the germline V gene, CDR1 is SGHTA and CDR2 is FQGNSA. The CDR3 has 18 amino acids. The V gene end was trimmed by 5 bases and the J gene end by 0 bases; junction bases not matched to a gene: 13. In DNA form, the CDR3 reads TGTGCCAGCAGCCGGGACAGGGTAGAGTGGGTCATGAACACTGAAGCTTTCTTT. Translation gives CASSRDRVEWVMNTEAFF.

The chain combines TRBV25-1 with TRBJ2-1; 12 nucleotides match TRBD1. Trimming at V came to 3 bases and at J to 7 bases, leaving 10 bases not matched to a gene. From germline, CDR1 is MGHDK and CDR2 SYGVNS. This CDR3 has 17 residues. For the CDR3, the DNA is TGTGCCAGCAGTGACAAAAGGGGGACAGGGGGCAGGAATGAGCAGTTCTTC. It codes for CASSDKRGTGGRNEQFF.

This rearrangement joins TRBV4-2 to TRBJ2-5; D not certain. Deletions cut 0 bases from V and 0 bases from J, with 8 bases between. Germline V gives CDR1 LGHNA, CDR2 YNFKEQ. This CDR3 region has 15 residues. This CDR3 is CASSQESWHQETQYF. The CDR3 DNA is TGTGCCAGCAGCCAAGAATCCTGGCACCAAGAGACCCAGTACTTC.

J is TRBJ2-3 and V is TRBV7-3; 7 bases map to TRBD2. J was trimmed by 5 bases and V by 4 bases; bases with no gene match: 0. This CDR3 comprises 12 residues. CDR1 SGHTA and CDR2 FQGTGA come from the germline V gene. The CDR3 spells CASSSGGDTQYF. CDR3 coding DNA: TGTGCCAGCAGCTCGGGGGGAGATACGCAGTATTTT.

In this sample, this clone turned up once. V gene TRBV5-5 combines with J gene TRBJ1-1; D is undetermined. The germline CDR1 and CDR2 sequences are SGHKS and YYEKEE (reference sequence). There are 13 residues in the CDR3. The V end lost 7 bases, the J end lost 2 bases, and 12 bases lay between the germline ends. The DNA for the CDR3 is TGTGCCAGCCGCCTAATCCCTAACACTGAAGCTTTCTTT. This gives the protein CASRLIPNTEAFF.

The chain combines TRBV6-5 with TRBJ2-1, with a weak D call TRBD1 (6 bases). The CDR3 totals 14 residues. Between the trimmed V and J ends, which lost 6 bases and 9 bases, there was a span of 18 bases. Germline V gene lookup returns CDR1 MNHEY and CDR2 SVGAGI. CDR3 amino acids: CASSPPSLGGEQFF. DNA of the CDR3: TGTGCCAGCAGCCCGCCCTCGCTAGGGGGTGAGCAGTTCTTC.

The genes are TRBV4-1 and TRBJ2-3; 8 nucleotides align to TRBD2. The CDR3 has 16 amino acids. Germline loops: CDR1 MGHRA, CDR2 YSYEKL. With 2 bases clipped from V and 1 base from J, the junction kept 5 bases outside the gene matches. The CDR3, as DNA: TGCGCCAGCAGCCAAAGCGGGGGTAGGGGCACAGATACGCAGTATTTT. It encodes CASSQSGGRGTDTQYF.

The rearrangement uses TRBV27 and TRBJ2-5; 7 positions agree with TRBD1. The CDR3 length is 15 residues. Germline V CDR1 and CDR2: MNHEY, SMNVEV (reference sequence). Trimming took 1 base from V and 2 from J; bases not matched to a gene: 4. The CDR3 spells CASSLWRQGQETQYF. In DNA, the CDR3 is TGTGCCAGCAGTTTATGGAGACAGGGTCAAGAGACCCAGTACTTC.

The rearrangement links TRBV11-3 to TRBJ2-5, with a tentative D call TRBD2 (7 bases). Germline V gene sequence: CDR1 SGHNT, CDR2 YENEEA. The CDR3 extends over 13 amino acids. Trimming stripped 4 bases from V and 13 bases from J, with 19 bases between. CDR3 region: CASSSHEGGTPYF. Written as DNA, the CDR3 is TGTGCCAGCAGCTCCCACGAGGGGGGGACACCGTACTTC.

The chain carries TRBV7-9 and TRBJ2-3, with D possibly being TRBD2 (6 bases). The V end lost 5 bases, the J end lost 1 base, and 16 bases lay between the germline ends. Germline V gene sequence: CDR1 SEHNR, CDR2 FQNEAQ (reference sequence). This CDR3 spans 16 amino acids. The CDR3 sequence: CASSGGTYLGTDTQYF. The CDR3, as DNA: TGTGCCAGCAGCGGGGGGACCTACCTAGGCACAGATACGCAGTATTTT.

The genes are TRBV6-1 and TRBJ1-1; D remains ambiguous. Trimming took 6 bases from V and 1 from J, leaving 9 bases between them. The CDR3 loop spans 13 amino acids. Germline V gene lookup returns CDR1 MNHNS and CDR2 SASEGT. The CDR3 DNA reads TGTGCCAGCAGGGTAGGCGGGAACACTGAAGCTTTCTTT. Translated: CASRVGGNTEAFF.

The chain combines TRBV4-1 with TRBJ2-3; 11 bases match TRBD1. The CDR3 length is 15 residues. Germline values: CDR1 MGHRA, CDR2 YSYEKL. The ends lost 4 bases at V and 3 bases at J; junction bases unmatched: 3. The CDR3 DNA reads TGCGCCAGCAGCCTGGGACAGGGGGGGACAGATACGCAGTATTTT. Amino acids: CASSLGQGGTDTQYF.

This CDR3 reads CASSMRIQETQYF. The DNA for the CDR3 is TGTGCCAGTAGTATGCGGATCCAAGAGACCCAGTACTTC. The rearrangement joins TRBV19 to TRBJ2-5, with D hard to call. The CDR3 runs to 13 residues. V gave up 3 bases and J gave up 1 base, with 6 bases separating them. The germline gives CDR1 LNHDA, CDR2 SQIVND (reference sequence).

In its sample, this clone was seen once. The chain has TRBV19 and TRBJ2-1; 9 bases fit TRBD1. This CDR3 region has 13 residues. Trimming removed 8 bases from V and 4 bases from J; junction bases left unmatched: 3. Germline V CDR1 and CDR2: LNHDA, SQIVND (reference sequence). Here the CDR3 DNA reads TGTGCCAGTTCGACAGGGGGTTACAATGAGCAGTTCTTC. Its translation is CASSTGGYNEQFF. Using reference TRBV19 and TRBJ2-1 for the parts outside the CDR3, the full variable domain is DGGITQSPKYLFRKEGQNVTLSCEQNLNHDAMYWYRQDPGQGLRLIYYSQIVNDFQKGDIAEGYSVSREKKESFPLTVTSAQKNPTAFYLCASSTGGYNEQFFGPGTRLTVL.

This clone has more than one count but fewer than ten. The rearrangement uses TRBV28 and TRBJ1-5; D possibly corresponds to TRBD1 (5 bases). The CDR3 runs 15 residues. V gave up 6 bases and J gave up 3 bases, with 15 bases separating them. CDR1 is MDHEN and CDR2 is SYDVKM in the germline V gene. The CDR3 region is CASRSTGVANQPQHF. CDR3 bases: TGTGCCAGCAGATCGACGGGGGTGGCCAATCAGCCCCAGCATTTT. The complete variable domain, with remaining parts taken from reference TRBV28 and TRBJ1-5, reads DVKVTQSSRYLVKRTGEKVFLECVQDMDHENMFWYRQDPGLGLRLIYFSYDVKMKEKGDIPEGYSVSREKKERFSLILESASTNQTSMYLCASRSTGVANQPQHFGDGTRLSIL.

The rearrangement uses TRBV7-2 and TRBJ1-1, with TRBD1 matching over 8 bases. The CDR3 extends over 15 amino acids. Trimming cost V 4 bases and J 4 bases; bases outside gene matches: 8. CDR1 is SGHTA and CDR2 is FQGNSA in the germline V gene. The CDR3 is CASSSQGAVGTEAFF. CDR3 in DNA: TGTGCCAGCAGCTCTCAGGGGGCGGTCGGCACTGAAGCTTTCTTT.

This chain links TRBV5-1 with TRBJ2-1; 8 bases map to TRBD1. Trimming at V came to 1 base and at J to 5 bases, leaving 8 bases not matched to a gene. The germline CDR1 and CDR2 sequences are SGHRS and YFSETQ. CDR3 length equals 16 residues. The CDR3 DNA is TGCGCCAGCAGCTTGAGGACAGGGTATGTGGACAATGAGCAGTTCTTC. Its protein product is CASSLRTGYVDNEQFF.

V and J are TRBV7-2 and TRBJ2-3, with unresolved D. In germline, CDR1 is SGHTA, CDR2 FQGNSA. Trimming pared 5 bases from V and 5 bases from J, leaving 8 bases between. This CDR3 is 12 amino acids long. CDR3 nucleotide sequence: TGTGCCAGCAGCCTGACGGGAGATACGCAGTATTTT. Amino acids: CASSLTGDTQYF.

CDR3 region: CASSSRLETQYF. The CDR3 bases are TGTGCCAGCAGCTCTCGGTTGGAGACCCAGTACTTC. V and J are TRBV7-2 and TRBJ2-5; no firm D call. Germline CDR1 and CDR2: SGHTA and FQGNSA. The V end lost 4 bases, the J end lost 5 bases, and 8 bases lay between the germline ends. The CDR3 length is 12 residues.

This clone showed up just a few times. The chain has TRBV27 and TRBJ2-1; the D gene is possibly TRBD1 (6 bases). Per the germline V gene, CDR1 is MNHEY and CDR2 is SMNVEV (reference sequence). The CDR3 has 14 amino acids. The V and J ends lost 4 bases and 11 bases respectively, with 18 bases between them. The CDR3 reads CASSSTGPPGQQFF. CDR3 DNA: TGTGCCAGCAGTTCGACAGGCCCTCCGGGTCAGCAGTTCTTC.

The rearrangement joins TRBV5-1 to TRBJ2-7; perhaps TRBD2 as D (5 bases). This CDR3 spans 15 amino acids. V lost 3 bases and J lost 5, with 18 bases in between. Germline CDR1 and CDR2: SGHRS and YFSETQ. CDR3: CASSSDLAKANEQYF. The CDR3, as DNA: TGCGCCAGCAGCTCGGACCTAGCCAAGGCTAACGAGCAGTACTTC.

V is TRBV21-1 and J is TRBJ1-4. TRBV21-1 is flagged as a pseudogene. This CDR3 comprises 13 residues. The CDR3 DNA is TGTGCCAGCAGGTCGGTAACTAATGAAAAACTGTTTTTT. Encoded protein: CASRSVTNEKLFF.

The chain is built from TRBV15 and TRBJ1-2, with 7 bases matching TRBD1. Germline V CDR1 and CDR2: LNHNV, YYDKDF (reference sequence). The CDR3 has 16 residues. With V trimmed by 0 bases and J by 3 bases, 7 bases remained unmatched. CDR3 sequence: CATSRDFTGVDYGYTF. DNA of the CDR3: TGTGCCACCAGCAGAGACTTTACAGGGGTCGACTATGGCTACACCTTC.

The rearrangement joins TRBV28 to TRBJ1-1; 8 nucleotides align to TRBD1. The CDR3 contains 15 residues. Germline values: CDR1 MDHEN, CDR2 SYDVKM. J gave up 1 base and V 4 bases, and 5 bases lay outside the gene matches. CDR3 DNA: TGTGCCAGCAGTTCGTCCGGGACAGGGAACACTGAAGCTTTCTTT. Translated, it gives CASSSSGTGNTEAFF.

The chain employs TRBV11-2 and TRBJ2-1; 8 bases are shared with TRBD2. CDR3 size: 16 residues. V trimming: 1 base; J trimming: 8 bases; junction bases outside the gene matches: 10. CDR1 is SGHAT, CDR2 FQNNGV, per germline. The CDR3 loop reads CASSLATGLVADEQFF. The CDR3, as DNA: TGTGCCAGCAGCTTAGCCACGGGACTAGTCGCCGATGAGCAGTTCTTC.

The rearrangement joins TRBV28 to TRBJ1-1; 8 nucleotides line up with TRBD1. CDR3 length equals 16 residues. V was clipped by 6 bases and J by 5 bases; unmatched bases: 14. Looked up from germline, CDR1 is MDHEN and CDR2 is SYDVKM. The CDR3 region is CASSPIYLTGETEAFF. CDR3 DNA: TGTGCCAGCAGCCCAATCTATTTGACAGGGGAAACTGAAGCTTTCTTT.

This clone was observed a few times. The V gene is TRBV19, the J gene TRBJ1-1, with D possibly TRBD1 on 6 matching bases. Germline V gene lookup returns CDR1 LNHDA and CDR2 SQIVND (reference sequence). This CDR3 has 15 residues. Trimming left V 7 bases short and J 0 bases short, with 15 bases between. DNA for the CDR3: TGTGCCAGTAAATCGGGGGGCGGGGTGAACACTGAAGCTTTCTTT. It is translated as CASKSGGGVNTEAFF.

The DNA of the CDR3 is TGTGCCAGCTCACCAAAAACTAGGCGCGAGACCCAGTACTTC. It specifies CASSPKTRRETQYF. The chain recombines TRBV18 with TRBJ2-5, with D maybe TRBD2 (5 bases). Between the trimmed V and J ends, which lost 2 bases and 5 bases, there was a span of 12 bases. This CDR3 is built from 14 residues. Looked up from germline, CDR1 is KGHSH and CDR2 is LQKENI.

Comment on this clone: The junction shows a germline mismatch at one end, possibly a read error. CDR3 coding DNA: TGTTCCAGCAGCCCCCCTAGGACAGGGAACACCGGGGAGCTGTTTTTT. The encoded protein is CSSSPPRTGNTGELFF. V usage is TRBV7-9 and J usage is TRBJ2-2; TRBD1 matches 7 bases. CDR3 size: 16 residues. Germline CDR1 reads SEHNR; CDR2 reads FQNEAQ (reference sequence). The complete variable domain, with remaining parts taken from reference TRBV7-9 and TRBJ2-2, reads DTGVSQNPRHKITKRGQNVTFRCDPISEHNRLYWYRQTLGQGPEFLTYFQNEAQLEKSRLLSDRFSAERPKGSFSTLEIQRTEQGDSAMYLCSSSPPRTGNTGELFFGEGSRLTVL.

A single count supports this clone. This sequence joins TRBV6-1 and TRBJ2-7, with a possible D match to TRBD1 (6 bases). The V and J ends lost 1 base and 5 bases respectively, with 12 bases between them. The CDR3 spans 14 residues. CDR1 and CDR2 (germline): MNHNS, SASEGT. The CDR3, as DNA: TGTGCCAGCAGTGAAGGTTTAGCAGGGGACGAGCAGTACTTC. It codes for CASSEGLAGDEQYF.